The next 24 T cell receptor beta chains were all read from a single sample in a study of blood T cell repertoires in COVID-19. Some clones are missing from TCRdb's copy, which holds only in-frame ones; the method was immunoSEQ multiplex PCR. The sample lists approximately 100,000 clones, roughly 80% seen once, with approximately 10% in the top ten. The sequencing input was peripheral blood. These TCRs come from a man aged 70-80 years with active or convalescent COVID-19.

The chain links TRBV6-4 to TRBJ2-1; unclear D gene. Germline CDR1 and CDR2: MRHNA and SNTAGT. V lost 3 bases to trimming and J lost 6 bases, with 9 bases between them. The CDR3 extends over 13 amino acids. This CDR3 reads CASSDASGNEQFF. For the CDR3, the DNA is TGTGCCAGCAGTGATGCGTCAGGCAATGAGCAGTTCTTC.

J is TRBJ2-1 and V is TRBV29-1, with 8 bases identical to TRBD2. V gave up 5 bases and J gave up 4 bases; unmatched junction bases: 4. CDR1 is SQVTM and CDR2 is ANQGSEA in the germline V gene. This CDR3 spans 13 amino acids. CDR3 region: CSVSTSGYNEQFF. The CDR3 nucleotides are TGCAGCGTTAGCACTAGCGGATACAATGAGCAGTTCTTC.

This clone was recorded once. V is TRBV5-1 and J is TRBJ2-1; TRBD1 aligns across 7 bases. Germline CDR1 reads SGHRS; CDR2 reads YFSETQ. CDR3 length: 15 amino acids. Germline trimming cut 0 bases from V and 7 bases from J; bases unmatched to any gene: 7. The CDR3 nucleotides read TGCGCCAGCAGCTTGGCCTTACAGGGGCCTAATGAGCAGTTCTTC. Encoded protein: CASSLALQGPNEQFF.

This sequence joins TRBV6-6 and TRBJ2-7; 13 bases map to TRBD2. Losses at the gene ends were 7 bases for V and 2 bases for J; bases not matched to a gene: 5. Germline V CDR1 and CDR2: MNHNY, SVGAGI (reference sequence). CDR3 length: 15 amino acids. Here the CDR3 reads CASTYGLAGAYEQYF. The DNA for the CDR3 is TGTGCCAGCACCTATGGACTAGCGGGGGCCTACGAGCAGTACTTC.

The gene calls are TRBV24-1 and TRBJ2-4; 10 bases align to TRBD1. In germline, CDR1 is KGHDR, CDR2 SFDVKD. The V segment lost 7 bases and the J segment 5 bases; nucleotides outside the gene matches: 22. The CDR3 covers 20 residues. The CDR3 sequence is CATRKFNPGTGVTFENIQYF. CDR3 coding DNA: TGTGCCACCAGGAAATTTAACCCAGGGACAGGGGTCACGTTCGAAAACATTCAGTACTTC.

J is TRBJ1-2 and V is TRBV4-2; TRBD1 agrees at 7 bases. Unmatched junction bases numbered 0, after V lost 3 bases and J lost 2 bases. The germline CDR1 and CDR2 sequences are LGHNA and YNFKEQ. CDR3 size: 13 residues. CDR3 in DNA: TGTGCCAGCAGCCAGGGACAGAACTATGGCTACACCTTC. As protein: CASSQGQNYGYTF.

CDR3 nucleotide sequence: TGTGCCAGCAGTGGGGACAGGGGGTATGGCTACACCTTC. Protein product: CASSGDRGYGYTF. The chain has TRBV12-3 or TRBV12-4 and TRBJ1-2, with 11 bases that match TRBD1. The CDR3 loop spans 13 amino acids. V gave up 5 bases and J gave up 5 bases; unmatched junction bases: 1.

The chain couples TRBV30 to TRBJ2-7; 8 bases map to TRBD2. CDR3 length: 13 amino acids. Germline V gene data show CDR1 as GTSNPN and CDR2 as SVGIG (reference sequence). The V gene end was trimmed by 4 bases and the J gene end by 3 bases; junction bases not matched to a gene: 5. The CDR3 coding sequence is TGTGCCTGGAAGGCTAGCGGGCACTACGAGCAGTACTTC. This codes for CAWKASGHYEQYF.

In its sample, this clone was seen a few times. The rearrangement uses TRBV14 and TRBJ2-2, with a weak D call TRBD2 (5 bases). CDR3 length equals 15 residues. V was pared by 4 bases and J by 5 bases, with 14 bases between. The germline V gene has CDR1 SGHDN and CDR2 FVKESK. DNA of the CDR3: TGTGCCAGCAGCCGGTCCGGGATAGGGACCGGGGAGCTGTTTTTT. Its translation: CASSRSGIGTGELFF.

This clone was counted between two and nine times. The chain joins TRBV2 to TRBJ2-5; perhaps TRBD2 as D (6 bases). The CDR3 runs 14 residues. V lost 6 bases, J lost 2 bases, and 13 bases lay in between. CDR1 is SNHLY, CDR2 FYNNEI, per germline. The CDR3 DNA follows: TGTGCCAGCAGGGTAGGACTACCGCAAGAGACCCAGTACTTC. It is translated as CASRVGLPQETQYF.

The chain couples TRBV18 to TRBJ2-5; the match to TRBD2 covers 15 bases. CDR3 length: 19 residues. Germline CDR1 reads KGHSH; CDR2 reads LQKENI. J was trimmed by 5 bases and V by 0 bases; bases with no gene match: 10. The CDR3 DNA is TGTGCCAGCTCACCACCGGGACTAGCGGGGGGCCACAGGAGGGAGACCCAGTACTTC. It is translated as CASSPPGLAGGHRRETQYF.

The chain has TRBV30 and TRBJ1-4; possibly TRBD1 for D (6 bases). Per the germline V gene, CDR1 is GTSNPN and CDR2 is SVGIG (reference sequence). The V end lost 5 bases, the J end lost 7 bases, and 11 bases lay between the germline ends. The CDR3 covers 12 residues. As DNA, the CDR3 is TGTGCCTGGTCAACAGGGTTTGAAAAACTGTTTTTT. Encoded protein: CAWSTGFEKLFF.

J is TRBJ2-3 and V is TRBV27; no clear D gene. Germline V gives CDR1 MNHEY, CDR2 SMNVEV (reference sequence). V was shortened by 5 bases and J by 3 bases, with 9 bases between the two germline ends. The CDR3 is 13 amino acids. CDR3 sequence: CASSPDKTDTQYF. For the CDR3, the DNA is TGTGCCAGCAGTCCCGACAAGACAGATACGCAGTATTTT.

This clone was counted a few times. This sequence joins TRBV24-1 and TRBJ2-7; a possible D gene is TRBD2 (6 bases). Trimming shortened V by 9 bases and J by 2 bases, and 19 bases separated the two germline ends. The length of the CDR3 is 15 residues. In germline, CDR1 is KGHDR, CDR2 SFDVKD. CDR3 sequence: CATRVHGGKAYEQYF. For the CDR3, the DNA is TGTGCCACCCGGGTCCATGGCGGGAAAGCCTACGAGCAGTACTTC.

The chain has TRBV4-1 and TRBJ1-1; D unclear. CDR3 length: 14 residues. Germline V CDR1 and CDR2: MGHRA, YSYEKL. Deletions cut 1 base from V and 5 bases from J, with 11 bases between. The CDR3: CASSQGLTGTEAFF. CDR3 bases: TGCGCCAGCAGCCAAGGTTTGACGGGGACTGAAGCTTTCTTT.

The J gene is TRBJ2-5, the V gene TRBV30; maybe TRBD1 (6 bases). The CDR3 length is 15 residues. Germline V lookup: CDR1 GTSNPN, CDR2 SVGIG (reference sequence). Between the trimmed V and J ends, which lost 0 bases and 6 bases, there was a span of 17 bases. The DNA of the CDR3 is TGTGCCTGGAGTGTACCAGGGGCCTGGGGGAAGACCCAGTACTTC. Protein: CAWSVPGAWGKTQYF.

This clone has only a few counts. In DNA, the CDR3 is TGCGCCAGCAGTCAAATCGGAGTGGCCCTACACGAGCAGTACTTC. Translated, it gives CASSQIGVALHEQYF. The rearrangement links TRBV23-1 to TRBJ2-7, with no clear D. TRBV23-1 is designated an ORF whose function remains uncertain. There are 15 residues in the CDR3. V lost 2 bases and J 5 bases, leaving 16 bases between the germline ends.

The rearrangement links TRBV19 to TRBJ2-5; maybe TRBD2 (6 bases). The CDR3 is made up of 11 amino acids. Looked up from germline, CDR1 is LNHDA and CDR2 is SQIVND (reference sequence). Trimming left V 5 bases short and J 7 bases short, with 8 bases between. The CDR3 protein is CASSSGGTQYF. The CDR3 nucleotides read TGTGCCAGTAGTTCCGGGGGGACCCAGTACTTC. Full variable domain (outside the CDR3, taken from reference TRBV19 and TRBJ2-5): DGGITQSPKYLFRKEGQNVTLSCEQNLNHDAMYWYRQDPGQGLRLIYYSQIVNDFQKGDIAEGYSVSREKKESFPLTVTSAQKNPTAFYLCASSSGGTQYFGPGTRLLVL.

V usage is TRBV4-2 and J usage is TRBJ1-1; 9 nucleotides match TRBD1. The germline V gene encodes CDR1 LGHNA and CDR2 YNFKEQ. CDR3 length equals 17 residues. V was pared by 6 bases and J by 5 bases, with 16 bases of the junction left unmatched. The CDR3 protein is CASSQKWADRGATEAFF. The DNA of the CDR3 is TGTGCCAGCAGTCAAAAGTGGGCCGACAGGGGGGCAACTGAAGCTTTCTTT.

This CDR3 reads CAWRPFERQGAGPLHF. The CDR3 nucleotides are TGTGCCTGGAGGCCATTTGAAAGACAGGGGGCGGGACCCCTCCACTTT. The chain combines TRBV30 with TRBJ1-6; 10 bases are shared with TRBD1. This CDR3 has 16 residues. The junction had 14 bases not matched to a gene; V was cut back by 3 bases and J by 12 bases. From germline, CDR1 is GTSNPN and CDR2 SVGIG (reference sequence).

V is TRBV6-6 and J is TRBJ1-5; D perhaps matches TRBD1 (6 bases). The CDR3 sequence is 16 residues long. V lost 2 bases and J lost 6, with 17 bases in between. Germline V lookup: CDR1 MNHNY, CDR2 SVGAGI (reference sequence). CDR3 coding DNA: TGTGCCAGCAGTTACCTCCGGACAGTGGCAAGTCAGCCCCAGCATTTT. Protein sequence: CASSYLRTVASQPQHF.

The DNA for the CDR3 is TGTGCCTGGAGTGACAGGGGGCCGAGGGATACGCAGTATTTT. The encoded protein is CAWSDRGPRDTQYF. J is TRBJ2-3 and V is TRBV30; the match to TRBD1 covers 9 bases. V lost 1 base to trimming and J lost 6 bases; unmatched junction nucleotides: 5. This CDR3 comprises 14 residues. CDR1 is GTSNPN and CDR2 is SVGIG in the germline V gene (reference sequence).

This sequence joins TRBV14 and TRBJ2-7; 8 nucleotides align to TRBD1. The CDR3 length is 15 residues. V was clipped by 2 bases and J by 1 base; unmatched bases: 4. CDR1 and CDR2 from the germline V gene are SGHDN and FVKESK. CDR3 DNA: TGTGCCAGCAGCCAAACGGGACAGGTTTCCTACGAGCAGTACTTC. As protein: CASSQTGQVSYEQYF.

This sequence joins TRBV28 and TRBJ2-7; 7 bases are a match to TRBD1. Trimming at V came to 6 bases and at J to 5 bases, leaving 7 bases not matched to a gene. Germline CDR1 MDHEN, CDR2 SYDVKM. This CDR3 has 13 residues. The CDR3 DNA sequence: TGTGCCAGCAGCACCACAGGGGTGGACGAGCAGTACTTC. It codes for CASSTTGVDEQYF.